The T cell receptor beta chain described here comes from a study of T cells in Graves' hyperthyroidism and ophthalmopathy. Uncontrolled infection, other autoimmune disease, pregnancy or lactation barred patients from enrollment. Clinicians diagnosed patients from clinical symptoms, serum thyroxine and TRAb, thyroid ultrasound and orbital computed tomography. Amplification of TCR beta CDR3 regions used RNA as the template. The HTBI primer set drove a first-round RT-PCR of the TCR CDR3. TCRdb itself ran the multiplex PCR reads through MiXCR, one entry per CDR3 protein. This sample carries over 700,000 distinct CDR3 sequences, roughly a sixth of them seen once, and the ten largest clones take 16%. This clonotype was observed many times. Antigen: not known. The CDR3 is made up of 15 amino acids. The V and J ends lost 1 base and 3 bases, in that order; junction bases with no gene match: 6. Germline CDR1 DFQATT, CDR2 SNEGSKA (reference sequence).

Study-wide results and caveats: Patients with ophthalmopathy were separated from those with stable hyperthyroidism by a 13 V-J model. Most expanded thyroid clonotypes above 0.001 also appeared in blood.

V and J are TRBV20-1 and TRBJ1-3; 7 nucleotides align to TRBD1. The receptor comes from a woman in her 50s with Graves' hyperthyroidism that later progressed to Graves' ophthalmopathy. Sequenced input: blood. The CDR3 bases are TGCAGTGCTAGAGTTGCGACAGGGTTTGGAAACACCATATATTTT. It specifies CSARVATGFGNTIYF.